One and the same sample provided the 32 T cell receptor beta chains below, sequenced in a study of early T cells in non-severe SARS-CoV-2 infection. From the 5' RACE reads, TCRdb called clonotypes with MiXCR, one entry per CDR3 protein. The repertoire holds about 64,000 distinct CDR3 sequences, about 12% seen once, with about 1.3% in the top ten. The sequencing used whole blood, collected at baseline. Receptors were obtained from an adult who was a healthcare worker with PCR-confirmed SARS-CoV-2 infection or an uninfected control (not recorded which).

The chain links TRBV27 to TRBJ1-1; D ambiguous. This CDR3 is 15 amino acids long. Trimming left V 4 bases short and J 10 bases short, with 22 bases between. The V gene's germline CDR1 is MNHEY and CDR2 SMNVEV (reference sequence). This CDR3 is CASSSTGRSGLGAFF. In nucleotides, the CDR3 is TGTGCCAGCAGTTCAACCGGGAGATCCGGGCTCGGAGCTTTCTTT.

This clonotype occurred a few times. The gene calls are TRBV4-2 and TRBJ1-2, with TRBD1 matching 7 bases. Germline trimming cut 0 bases from V and 3 bases from J; bases unmatched to any gene: 10. This CDR3 has 17 residues. Germline V gene sequence: CDR1 LGHNA, CDR2 YNFKEQ. This CDR3 is CASSQDSGTVYYYGYTF. The CDR3 bases are TGTGCCAGCAGCCAAGATTCGGGGACAGTTTACTACTATGGCTACACCTTC.

There are many counts of this clonotype. The J gene is TRBJ2-1, the V gene TRBV15; the D gene is possibly TRBD1 (6 bases). The CDR3 covers 15 residues. Trimming left V 3 bases short and J 8 bases short, with 17 bases between. Looked up from germline, CDR1 is LNHNV and CDR2 is YYDKDF (reference sequence). For the CDR3, the DNA is TGTGCCACCAGCAGGATGGGGGACATATTCGATGAGCAGTTCTTC. This codes for CATSRMGDIFDEQFF.

The chain uses TRBV7-9 and TRBJ2-5, with TRBD1 matching over 7 bases. Germline CDR1 is SEHNR and CDR2 is FQNEAQ (reference sequence). V trimming: 4 bases; J trimming: 5 bases; junction bases outside the gene matches: 7. This CDR3 comprises 14 residues. In DNA, the CDR3 is TGTGCCAGCAGCTCTCAGGGGGTAGGCGAGACCCAGTACTTC. Its translation: CASSSQGVGETQYF.

This clonotype was detected a few times. The chain recombines TRBV7-8 with TRBJ2-7, with a tentative D call TRBD1 (5 bases). The CDR3 has 13 residues. V shed 5 bases and J shed 4 bases, with 12 bases lying between them. Germline CDR1 reads SGHVS; CDR2 reads FQNEAQ. CDR3 sequence (DNA): TGTGCCAGCAGCATCAGGGAACAGTACGAGCAGTACTTC. Its translation is CASSIREQYEQYF. Together with reference TRBV7-8 and TRBJ2-7, the CDR3 gives the full variable domain: GAGVSQSPRYKVAKRGQDVALRCDPISGHVSLFWYQQALGQGPEFLTYFQNEAQLDKSGLPSDRFFAERPEGSVSTLKIQRTQQEDSAVYLCASSIREQYEQYFGPGTRLTVT.

Many counts were recorded for this clonotype. J is TRBJ2-7 and V is TRBV6-2 or TRBV6-3, with D unresolved. Germline CDR1 and CDR2: MNHEY and SVGEGT. The length of the CDR3 is 12 residues. V was shortened by 2 bases and J by 6 bases, with 8 bases between the two germline ends. In DNA, the CDR3 is TGTGCCAGCAGTTACCAGCATCGCGAGCAGTACTTC. Encoded protein: CASSYQHREQYF.

This clonotype has just a few counts. The chain couples TRBV30 to TRBJ2-5; TRBD2 matches 11 bases. V lost 5 bases, J lost 4 bases, and 9 bases stayed unmatched. The CDR3 totals 15 residues. Germline CDR1 and CDR2: GTSNPN and SVGIG (reference sequence). The CDR3 sequence is CAWLPWLAGGETQYF. In DNA form, the CDR3 reads TGTGCCTGGCTTCCCTGGCTAGCGGGAGGAGAGACCCAGTACTTC. Complete variable domain (other parts from reference TRBV30 and TRBJ2-5): SQTIHQWPATLVQPVGSPLSLECTVEGTSNPNLYWYRQAAGRGLQLLFYSVGIGQISSEVPQNLSASRPQDRQFILSSKKLLLSDSGFYLCAWLPWLAGGETQYFGPGTRLLVL.

This clonotype was observed a handful of times. The rearrangement joins TRBV7-2 to TRBJ1-1, with D tentatively TRBD1 (6 bases). This CDR3 is 14 amino acids long. V was cut by 1 base and J by 5 bases, with 11 bases left in between. The germline V gene has CDR1 SGHTA and CDR2 FQGNSA. The chain's CDR3 is CASSLVIGGTEAFF. CDR3 DNA: TGTGCCAGCAGCTTAGTGATAGGGGGGACTGAAGCTTTCTTT.

This chain links TRBV7-9 with TRBJ1-2; D gene uncertain. CDR1 is SEHNR and CDR2 is FQNEAQ in the germline V gene (reference sequence). The CDR3 totals 14 residues. The V end was cut by 5 bases, the J end by 8 bases, with 18 bases between. CDR3 protein: CASSLNPGPGGYTF. The CDR3 DNA follows: TGTGCCAGCAGCCTGAACCCGGGCCCGGGAGGCTACACCTTC. The full variable domain, in which reference TRBV7-9 and TRBJ1-2 provide the parts outside the CDR3, is DTGVSQNPRHKITKRGQNVTFRCDPISEHNRLYWYRQTLGQGPEFLTYFQNEAQLEKSRLLSDRFSAERPKGSFSTLEIQRTEQGDSAMYLCASSLNPGPGGYTFGSGTRLTVV.

Many counts were recorded for this clonotype. The rearrangement links TRBV20-1 to TRBJ2-1; 9 bases are shared with TRBD2. There are 14 residues in the CDR3. Looked up from germline, CDR1 is DFQATT and CDR2 is SNEGSKA (reference sequence). The V gene end was trimmed by 5 bases and the J gene end by 2 bases; junction bases not matched to a gene: 4. CDR3 sequence: CSALAGPTYNEQFF. The CDR3 DNA reads TGCAGTGCTCTAGCGGGACCTACCTACAATGAGCAGTTCTTC.

The rearrangement joins TRBV7-2 to TRBJ2-1, with TRBD2 matching over 12 bases. Looked up from germline, CDR1 is SGHTA and CDR2 is FQGNSA. The V and J ends lost 5 bases and 1 base, in that order; junction bases with no gene match: 9. CDR3 length: 18 amino acids. CDR3 protein: CASSTLAGGTISYNEQFF. The CDR3 DNA sequence: TGTGCCAGCAGCACACTAGCGGGAGGCACTATTTCCTACAATGAGCAGTTCTTC.

This clonotype was seen many times. This chain connects TRBV4-2 to TRBJ1-1; D is perhaps TRBD1 (6 bases). There are 14 residues in the CDR3. Trimming took off 2 bases at V and 13 bases at J, with 20 bases between the two ends. Germline assignment: CDR1 LGHNA and CDR2 YNFKEQ. The CDR3 spells CASSQTGGPVFGFF. CDR3 nucleotides: TGTGCCAGCAGCCAAACTGGGGGGCCGGTGTTTGGTTTCTTT.

The gene calls are TRBV25-1 and TRBJ2-3; TRBD2 matches at 8 bases. V shed 8 bases and J 1 base; nucleotides not matched to a gene: 5. CDR1 is MGHDK and CDR2 is SYGVNS in the germline V gene. The CDR3 spans 14 residues. The CDR3 loop is CASGTRGGTDTQYF. CDR3 in DNA: TGTGCCAGCGGGACGCGGGGGGGCACAGATACGCAGTATTTT.

This clonotype was seen at least ten times. V gene TRBV12-3 or TRBV12-4 combines with J gene TRBJ1-3; no reliable D call. Trimming took off 9 bases at V and 0 bases at J, with 9 bases between the two ends. This CDR3 has 13 residues. DNA for the CDR3: TGTGCCAGTTATTTGAGCTCTGGAAACACCATATATTTT. Its protein product is CASYLSSGNTIYF.

This clonotype was counted ten times or more. CDR3: CASSTRRGHEQYF. The CDR3 DNA follows: TGTGCCAGCAGCACGCGCCGGGGGCACGAGCAGTACTTC. The rearrangement uses TRBV7-2 and TRBJ2-7, with D perhaps matching TRBD1 or TRBD2 (6 bases each). V lost 5 bases and J 5 bases, leaving 13 bases between the germline ends. This CDR3 is built from 13 residues. Germline assignment: CDR1 SGHTA and CDR2 FQGNSA.

This clonotype was seen more than once but under ten times. CDR3 loop: CASSTAGSYEQYF. As DNA, the CDR3 is TGTGCCAGCAGCACGGCGGGATCCTACGAGCAGTACTTC. The rearrangement joins TRBV11-2 to TRBJ2-7; tentative D call: TRBD2 (6 bases). Germline V gene lookup returns CDR1 SGHAT and CDR2 FQNNGV. V lost 5 bases to trimming and J lost 1 base, with 9 bases between them. The CDR3 runs 13 residues.

V usage is TRBV5-1 and J usage is TRBJ1-2, with no clear D. Trimming took off 0 bases at V and 4 bases at J, with 16 bases between the two ends. This CDR3 spans 16 amino acids. CDR1 is SGHRS, CDR2 YFSETQ, per germline. DNA for the CDR3: TGCGCCAGCAGCTTGGCGGTCGCTAAACCATTCTATGGCTACACCTTC. The encoded protein is CASSLAVAKPFYGYTF. The whole variable domain, filled in from reference TRBV5-1 and TRBJ1-2, reads KAGVTQTPRYLIKTRGQQVTLSCSPISGHRSVSWYQQTPGQGLQFLFEYFSETQRNKGNFPGRFSGRQFSNSRSEMNVSTLELGDSALYLCASSLAVAKPFYGYTFGSGTRLTVV.

This sequence joins TRBV5-1 and TRBJ1-4; 7 bases align to TRBD1. Germline CDR1 reads SGHRS; CDR2 reads YFSETQ. V was clipped by 5 bases and J by 6 bases; unmatched bases: 10. The CDR3 runs to 15 residues. CDR3: CASSYGRQGDEKLFF. CDR3 nucleotides: TGCGCCAGCAGTTACGGCCGGCAGGGGGATGAAAAACTGTTTTTT. The whole variable domain, filled in from reference TRBV5-1 and TRBJ1-4, reads KAGVTQTPRYLIKTRGQQVTLSCSPISGHRSVSWYQQTPGQGLQFLFEYFSETQRNKGNFPGRFSGRQFSNSRSEMNVSTLELGDSALYLCASSYGRQGDEKLFFGSGTQLSVL.

The chain joins TRBV5-1 to TRBJ1-1, with unresolved D. The germline CDR1 and CDR2 sequences are SGHRS and YFSETQ. The length of the CDR3 is 14 residues. Trimming shortened V by 4 bases and J by 7 bases, and 17 bases separated the two germline ends. The CDR3, as DNA: TGCGCCAGCAGCCCTCAGGACGCGACTCATGAAGCTTTCTTT. It codes for CASSPQDATHEAFF.

This clonotype was seen ten or more times. As DNA, the CDR3 is TGTGCCAGCAGCCTGGGACAGTTCAGCTCCTACGAGCAGTACTTC. The encoded protein is CASSLGQFSSYEQYF. The chain recombines TRBV28 with TRBJ2-7; 7 bases line up with TRBD1. The CDR3 runs to 15 residues. With 6 bases clipped from V and 0 bases from J, the junction kept 8 bases outside the gene matches. Germline V lookup: CDR1 MDHEN, CDR2 SYDVKM.

The chain employs TRBV29-1 and TRBJ1-5; 8 bases are shared with TRBD1. Germline CDR1 is SQVTM and CDR2 is ANQGSEA. CDR3 size: 13 residues. J was trimmed by 4 bases and V by 7 bases; bases with no gene match: 6. CDR3 sequence: CSARTGTNQPQHF. As DNA, the CDR3 is TGCAGCGCCAGGACAGGGACAAATCAGCCCCAGCATTTT.

V gene TRBV14 combines with J gene TRBJ2-1, with no clear D. Germline V lookup: CDR1 SGHDN, CDR2 FVKESK. This CDR3 has 15 residues. V was pared by 0 bases and J by 0 bases, with 6 bases between. This chain's CDR3 is CASSQDSYSYNEQFF. CDR3 DNA sequence: TGTGCCAGCAGCCAAGACAGCTACTCCTACAATGAGCAGTTCTTC.

There are a few counts of this clonotype. V gene TRBV11-2 combines with J gene TRBJ2-7, with no clear D. This CDR3 spans 14 amino acids. V was shortened by 5 bases and J by 2 bases, with 13 bases between the two germline ends. Germline V CDR1 and CDR2: SGHAT, FQNNGV. The CDR3 bases are TGTGCCAGCAGCCTGACACTCGAACCCTACGAGCAGTACTTC. Protein sequence: CASSLTLEPYEQYF.

This clonotype was counted ten times or more. The chain employs TRBV2 and TRBJ1-2; D unresolved. The germline V gene encodes CDR1 SNHLY and CDR2 FYNNEI. Trimming removed 6 bases at V and 7 bases at J, with 9 bases between. This CDR3 contains 11 residues. The CDR3, as DNA: TGTGCCAGCAGGGTGGGGTCTGGCTACACCTTC. It yields the protein CASRVGSGYTF.

This chain links TRBV7-9 with TRBJ2-7; 11 positions match TRBD2. Germline lookup yields CDR1 SEHNR and CDR2 FQNEAQ (reference sequence). Trimming cost V 3 bases and J 0 bases; bases outside gene matches: 13. The CDR3 loop spans 19 amino acids. The CDR3 loop is CASSFGPGLAEYLSYEQYF. In DNA, the CDR3 is TGTGCCAGCAGCTTCGGACCGGGACTAGCGGAATATCTCTCCTACGAGCAGTACTTC. The complete variable domain, with remaining parts taken from reference TRBV7-9 and TRBJ2-7, reads DTGVSQNPRHKITKRGQNVTFRCDPISEHNRLYWYRQTLGQGPEFLTYFQNEAQLEKSRLLSDRFSAERPKGSFSTLEIQRTEQGDSAMYLCASSFGPGLAEYLSYEQYFGPGTRLTVT.

The CDR3 nucleotides read TGCAGTGCTAGAGTAGGGACAGTGGGCTATGGCTACACCTTC. Its translation is CSARVGTVGYGYTF. The chain has TRBV20-1 and TRBJ1-2, with 7 bases identical to TRBD1. CDR3 length equals 14 residues. The V gene's germline CDR1 is DFQATT and CDR2 SNEGSKA (reference sequence). V shed 1 base and J 4 bases; nucleotides not matched to a gene: 6.

The chain has TRBV20-1 and TRBJ2-5, with D possibly being TRBD2 (5 bases). V was pared by 3 bases and J by 6 bases, with 20 bases between. The CDR3 is made up of 15 amino acids. The germline gives CDR1 DFQATT, CDR2 SNEGSKA (reference sequence). CDR3 in amino acids: CSASHIRASIKTQYF. In DNA, the CDR3 is TGCAGTGCTAGTCACATCCGAGCTAGCATTAAGACCCAGTACTTC.

This clonotype was seen more than once but under ten times. The chain links TRBV13 to TRBJ2-7; D uncertain. The germline CDR1 and CDR2 sequences are PRHDT and FYEKMQ (reference sequence). Trimming stripped 5 bases from V and 2 bases from J, with 10 bases between. The CDR3 sequence is 13 residues long. The CDR3 region is CASSLGSTYEQYF. The CDR3, as DNA: TGTGCCAGCAGCCTTGGGTCCACCTACGAGCAGTACTTC.

The gene calls are TRBV18 and TRBJ2-6; 7 bases are a match to TRBD2. Looked up from germline, CDR1 is KGHSH and CDR2 is LQKENI. Germline trimming cut 0 bases from V and 5 bases from J; bases unmatched to any gene: 4. This CDR3 spans 16 amino acids. In DNA form, the CDR3 reads TGTGCCAGCTCACCACCGGGAGGGATACGGGCCAACGTCCTGACTTTC. This translates into CASSPPGGIRANVLTF.

The chain carries TRBV20-1 and TRBJ1-1, with TRBD1 matching over 9 bases. Germline lookup yields CDR1 DFQATT and CDR2 SNEGSKA (reference sequence). V was pared by 2 bases and J by 2 bases, with 6 bases of the junction left unmatched. This CDR3 is built from 15 residues. For the CDR3, the DNA is TGCAGTGCTAGAAGGCCAACAGGGGGCAACACTGAAGCTTTCTTT. Protein product: CSARRPTGGNTEAFF.

The chain is built from TRBV4-3 and TRBJ2-1; weak D call: TRBD2 (6 bases). CDR3 length equals 15 residues. CDR1 LGHNA and CDR2 YSLEER come from the germline V gene. V gave up 5 bases and J gave up 8 bases, with 19 bases separating them. Written as DNA, the CDR3 is TGCGCCAGCAGCTTTGGAGGTGCGGGGTCCGATGAGCAGTTCTTC. It codes for CASSFGGAGSDEQFF.

Ten or more counts support this clonotype. The genes are TRBV20-1 and TRBJ2-1; D might be TRBD1 or TRBD2, each matching 5 bases. With 2 bases removed from V and 5 bases from J, the gap between germline ends came to 16 bases. The CDR3 loop spans 15 amino acids. The germline V gene encodes CDR1 DFQATT and CDR2 SNEGSKA (reference sequence). CDR3 bases: TGCAGTGCTAGAAGGTTTTTCGGGGCTAACAATGAGCAGTTCTTC. Amino acid sequence: CSARRFFGANNEQFF.